These 27 T cell receptor beta chains share one sample of origin, sequenced in a study of glioma-infiltrating T cells. Amplification of TCR alpha and beta CDR3 regions from RNA used iRepertoire nested multiplex PCR. TCRdb used MiXCR to reprocess the multiplex PCR reads, holding one entry per CDR3 protein. Among some 85,000 distinct CDR3 sequences listed, under 30% were seen once. The specimen sequenced was glioma tissue, nonneoplastic brain tissue, or PBMCs (not recorded which). These receptors were obtained from a human donor with low-grade glioma or glioblastoma, undergoing nonglioma brain surgery, or in good health (not recorded which).

This rearrangement joins TRBV5-6 to TRBJ1-6, with D unclear. The CDR3 has 13 amino acids. Trimming pared 5 bases from V and 6 bases from J, leaving 9 bases between. Per the germline V gene, CDR1 is SGHDT and CDR2 is YYEEEE. CDR3 nucleotides: TGTGCCAGCAGGGGATGGAGTAATTCACCCCTCCACTTT. This sequence encodes CASRGWSNSPLHF.

This clonotype occurred many times. The gene calls are TRBV2 and TRBJ2-7; 11 positions agree with TRBD2. V dropped 6 bases and J dropped 4; count of bases not matched to a gene: 5. The CDR3 runs 14 residues. The germline gives CDR1 SNHLY, CDR2 FYNNEI. CDR3 region: CASRGTSGRYEQYF. CDR3 bases: TGTGCCAGCAGGGGGACTAGCGGAAGATACGAGCAGTACTTC.

A few counts support this clonotype. Here the CDR3 reads CSVEDRVSGAYEQYF. The CDR3 nucleotides read TGCAGCGTTGAAGATCGGGTTAGCGGAGCCTACGAGCAGTACTTC. The chain employs TRBV29-1 and TRBJ2-7; TRBD2 might be the D (6 bases). Germline V gives CDR1 SQVTM, CDR2 ANQGSEA. The CDR3 is 15 amino acids. V dropped 0 bases and J dropped 2 bases, with 14 bases sitting between them.

Concerning this clonotype: This may stem from a read error, because a much larger clone lies one nucleotide away. The J gene is TRBJ2-3, the V gene TRBV2; D might be TRBD1 (6 bases). The CDR3 sequence is 15 residues long. V was trimmed by 7 bases and J by 5 bases, leaving 19 bases between them. Germline V gives CDR1 SNHLY, CDR2 FYNNEI. The CDR3 coding sequence is TGTGCCAGCACCGCAGAGGCAGGGGCAGAAGATACGCAGTATTTT. Its translation is CASTAEAGAEDTQYF.

At least ten counts were recorded for this clonotype. The chain recombines TRBV11-2 with TRBJ1-1; 7 bases are a match to TRBD1. The V gene end was trimmed by 4 bases and the J gene end by 10 bases; junction bases not matched to a gene: 15. Germline CDR1 and CDR2: SGHAT and FQNNGV. This CDR3 region has 15 residues. The CDR3 region is CASSYRDSTPLGAFF. In nucleotides, the CDR3 is TGTGCCAGCAGCTACCGGGACAGTACTCCACTTGGAGCTTTCTTT.

This clonotype was seen many times. The chain employs TRBV7-9 and TRBJ2-2; D gene unclear. Germline-derived CDR1 and CDR2 are SEHNR and FQNEAQ (reference sequence). CDR3 length: 13 residues. V dropped 4 bases and J dropped 3 bases, with 6 bases sitting between them. The CDR3 sequence is CASSSLYTGELFF. CDR3 bases: TGTGCCAGCAGCTCTCTATACACCGGGGAGCTGTTTTTT. The variable domain in full, with the rest retrieved from reference TRBV7-9 and TRBJ2-2, is DTGVSQNPRHKITKRGQNVTFRCDPISEHNRLYWYRQTLGQGPEFLTYFQNEAQLEKSRLLSDRFSAERPKGSFSTLEIQRTEQGDSAMYLCASSSLYTGELFFGEGSRLTVL.

This clonotype was detected ten times or more. The chain uses TRBV2 and TRBJ1-5; D remains unclear. Germline lookup yields CDR1 SNHLY and CDR2 FYNNEI. The CDR3 runs 17 residues. The ends were cut back, 5 bases at V and 2 bases at J, with 19 bases in the middle. Here the CDR3 reads CASSSSAGERGNQPQHF. The CDR3 region has the DNA TGTGCCAGCAGTTCCAGTGCAGGCGAGCGGGGCAATCAGCCCCAGCATTTT.

This clonotype was seen many times. The chain employs TRBV6-2 or TRBV6-3 and TRBJ1-5; no firm D call. The germline CDR1 and CDR2 sequences are MNHEY and SVGEGT. Trimming cost V 8 bases and J 11 bases, with 16 bases left between them. The CDR3 loop spans 12 amino acids. As DNA, the CDR3 is TGTGCCAGCGCTAACCGGCTGTCAGCCCAGCATTTT. It codes for CASANRLSAQHF.

Many counts were recorded for this clonotype. V gene TRBV6-6 combines with J gene TRBJ1-1; D unresolved. Germline V gene sequence: CDR1 MNHNY, CDR2 SVGAGI (reference sequence). The CDR3 is 16 residues long. V lost 0 bases and J lost 3, with 14 bases in between. DNA of the CDR3: TGTGCCAGCAGTTACTCAAGGACCGGTGAGGACACTGAAGCTTTCTTT. This encodes CASSYSRTGEDTEAFF.

The chain's CDR3 is CASSYSKQGQPQHF. The CDR3 bases are TGTGCCAGCAGTTACTCGAAGCAGGGGCAGCCCCAGCATTTT. V usage is TRBV6-5 and J usage is TRBJ1-5; tentatively, D is TRBD1 (6 bases). Per the germline V gene, CDR1 is MNHEY and CDR2 is SVGAGI. Deletions cut 0 bases from V and 7 bases from J, with 10 bases between. The CDR3 has 14 amino acids.

This chain links TRBV27 with TRBJ2-7; 15 bases are a match to TRBD2. V shed 4 bases, J shed 4 bases, and the junction held 8 bases outside the gene matches. The V gene's germline CDR1 is MNHEY and CDR2 SMNVEV (reference sequence). The CDR3 extends over 17 amino acids. CDR3 nucleotide sequence: TGTGCCAGCAGTTCCCGGACTAGCGGGAGGGGAAGGTACGAGCAGTACTTC. It specifies CASSSRTSGRGRYEQYF.

This clonotype has at least ten counts. The CDR3 DNA reads as TGTGCCAGCAGTTGGGGACGCAGGGCTCTTTATTCACCCCTCCACTTT. It codes for CASSWGRRALYSPLHF. The chain couples TRBV6-1 to TRBJ1-6, with D maybe TRBD1 (5 bases). CDR1 and CDR2 (germline): MNHNS, SASEGT. The CDR3 runs 16 residues. V was cut by 5 bases and J by 8 bases, with 19 bases left in between.

Comments on this clonotype: This clone may be a read error of a much larger clone one base away. This sequence joins TRBV5-4 and TRBJ2-3, with 10 bases that match TRBD2. J gave up 10 bases and V 4 bases, and 12 bases lay outside the gene matches. The CDR3 has 15 residues. Germline CDR1 is SGHNT and CDR2 is YYREEE (reference sequence). CDR3 residues: CASSTGPAGGPAQYF. The CDR3 coding sequence is TGTGCCAGCAGCACGGGACCAGCGGGAGGGCCGGCGCAGTATTTT.

This clonotype was counted ten times or more. This chain connects TRBV24-1 to TRBJ1-1; 9 nucleotides agree with TRBD1. This CDR3 contains 17 residues. Germline V gene lookup returns CDR1 KGHDR and CDR2 SFDVKD. J gave up 4 bases and V 4 bases, and 12 bases lay outside the gene matches. CDR3: CATSDPPGQGEITEAFF. CDR3 nucleotide sequence: TGTGCCACCAGTGACCCACCGGGACAGGGTGAGATCACTGAAGCTTTCTTT.

This clonotype was detected only a few times. The J gene is TRBJ2-3, the V gene TRBV7-2; D is possibly TRBD1 (5 bases). The CDR3 runs 14 residues. CDR1 and CDR2 from the germline V gene are SGHTA and FQGNSA. V was trimmed by 0 bases and J by 6 bases, leaving 10 bases between them. DNA of the CDR3: TGTGCCAGCAGCTTAGCGGACATCCGCGATACGCAGTATTTT. Translating gives CASSLADIRDTQYF. Combining the CDR3 with reference TRBV7-2 and TRBJ2-3 gives the whole variable domain GAGVSQSPSNKVTEKGKDVELRCDPISGHTALYWYRQSLGQGLEFLIYFQGNSAPDKSGLPSDRFSAERTGGSVSTLTIQRTQQEDSAVYLCASSLADIRDTQYFGPGTRLTVL.

A remark on this clonotype: A much larger clone lies a single base off, so this may be a read error. The chain is built from TRBV6-2 or TRBV6-3 and TRBJ2-1; possibly TRBD1 or TRBD2 for D (5 bases each). CDR1 and CDR2 (germline): MNHEY, SVGEGT. The CDR3 runs to 15 residues. The CDR3 nucleotides read TGTGCCAGCAGTTACAGGGACCCTCCCTACAATGGGCAGTTCTTC. Translated, it gives CASSYRDPPYNGQFF.

This clonotype came up once. V and J are TRBV6-1 and TRBJ2-1, with TRBD2 matching 8 bases. Germline V gives CDR1 MNHNS, CDR2 SASEGT. The CDR3 spans 14 residues. Germline trimming cut 6 bases from V and 4 bases from J; bases unmatched to any gene: 5. The CDR3 sequence: CASSFSGTYNEQFF. The CDR3 bases are TGTGCCAGCAGCTTTAGCGGGACGTACAATGAGCAGTTCTTC.

As concerns this clonotype: Just one base apart from a much larger clone, this may be a read error. The rearrangement uses TRBV18 and TRBJ1-2; D not certain. Germline CDR1 is KGHSH and CDR2 is LQKENI. The CDR3 consists of 14 residues. The CDR3 coding sequence is TGTGCCAGCTCACCACCGGGTCCTGCTTATGGCTGCACCTTC. Its translation is CASSPPGPAYGCTF.

By share, this clonotype counts as medium-sized. V and J are TRBV27 and TRBJ2-7; 10 bases map to TRBD2. The CDR3 contains 15 residues. The V segment lost 4 bases and the J segment 4 bases; nucleotides outside the gene matches: 7. Germline-derived CDR1 and CDR2 are MNHEY and SMNVEV (reference sequence). The CDR3 nucleotides are TGTGCCAGCAGTTCCTTAGCGGGAGGTGCTTACGAGCAGTACTTC. Residues: CASSSLAGGAYEQYF.

The table lists this clonotype with a few counts. The chain has TRBV5-1 and TRBJ1-1, with no clear D. Germline V gene sequence: CDR1 SGHRS, CDR2 YFSETQ. The germline V and J ends were trimmed by 0 bases and 4 bases, with 7 bases remaining between them. The CDR3 sequence is 13 residues long. The CDR3 bases are TGCGCCAGCAGCTTGGGGCTAGTCACTGAAGCTTTCTTT. Amino acid sequence: CASSLGLVTEAFF.

V is TRBV7-9 and J is TRBJ2-1; 10 bases are a match to TRBD2. The CDR3 extends over 17 amino acids. V lost 6 bases and J lost 10; bases outside the gene matches: 18. Germline V gives CDR1 SEHNR, CDR2 FQNEAQ (reference sequence). The CDR3 reads CASRPGVLSGGAGEQFF. The CDR3 DNA follows: TGTGCCAGCAGACCAGGGGTCCTCAGCGGGGGGGCGGGAGAGCAGTTCTTC.

Of note for this clonotype: A much bigger clone sits one base away, suggesting this may be a read error. The chain is built from TRBV18 and TRBJ2-7; tentative D call: TRBD1 (6 bases). Germline V gene data show CDR1 as KGHSH and CDR2 as LQKENI. V lost 6 bases and J lost 9, with 18 bases in between. There are 13 residues in the CDR3. Here the CDR3 DNA reads TGTGCCAGCTCCTCTCGACAGGCCCACGGGCAGTACTTC. Protein: CASSSRQAHGQYF.

This clonotype was found many times. This CDR3 is CASSPQGFYGYTF. The CDR3 nucleotides read TGTGCCAGTAGTCCACAGGGATTCTATGGCTACACCTTC. The genes are TRBV19 and TRBJ1-2; TRBD1 might be the D (6 bases). The CDR3 is 13 residues long. Germline lookup yields CDR1 LNHDA and CDR2 SQIVND (reference sequence). Trimming pared 5 bases from V and 4 bases from J, leaving 11 bases between.

This clonotype has just a few counts. The chain links TRBV11-2 to TRBJ1-1; TRBD1 might be the D (5 bases). Germline CDR1 is SGHAT and CDR2 is FQNNGV. There are 13 residues in the CDR3. V shed 5 bases and J shed 0 bases, with 7 bases lying between them. The CDR3 DNA reads as TGTGCCAGCAGCAGACAGATGAACACTGAAGCTTTCTTT. Amino acids: CASSRQMNTEAFF.

This clonotype has more than one count but fewer than ten. The chain uses TRBV2 and TRBJ2-7; TRBD1 is a possible D gene (5 bases). The V end lost 10 bases, the J end lost 1 base, and 17 bases lay between the germline ends. CDR3 length: 14 amino acids. Germline V gene lookup returns CDR1 SNHLY and CDR2 FYNNEI. CDR3: CAIQDTLKSYEQYF. The CDR3 region has the DNA TGTGCCATCCAGGACACACTTAAATCCTACGAGCAGTACTTC.

The chain links TRBV29-1 to TRBJ2-1; weak D call: TRBD1 (5 bases). CDR3 size: 15 residues. V lost 4 bases to trimming and J lost 10 bases, with 23 bases between them. CDR1 SQVTM and CDR2 ANQGSEA come from the germline V gene. In DNA, the CDR3 is TGCAGCGTTGGTCAACAGGCTAGGGGCTCCTACGAGCAGTTCTTC. Translating it yields CSVGQQARGSYEQFF.

This clonotype was detected many times. The J gene is TRBJ2-1, the V gene TRBV11-2, with D maybe TRBD2 (6 bases). This CDR3 spans 15 amino acids. Germline V lookup: CDR1 SGHAT, CDR2 FQNNGV. Trimming pared 4 bases from V and 7 bases from J, leaving 17 bases between. CDR3 sequence reads: CASSSPRRAVNEQFF. The CDR3, as DNA: TGTGCCAGCAGCTCACCAAGGAGGGCCGTGAATGAGCAGTTCTTC.